This TCR beta chain appears in the sequencing data of a study of blood T cell repertoires in COVID-19 (TCRdb year 2020). Regarding the complete study: Collaborator samples came from the United States, Italy and Spain and covered acute and convalescent phases of COVID-19. A de-identified subject ID, COVID-19 status, age in years and sex were almost always included in the sample metadata. The dataset comprised deeply sampled blood TCRbeta repertoires from subjects exposed to, actively infected with, or recovered from COVID-19. The samples were drawn from two sources: the first 160 participants of the ongoing ImmuneRACE study, and over 1,000 subjects contributed by 6 global collaborators. A freely available public database, intended as a resource for researchers studying the immune response to SARS-CoV-2, is where the repertoires were released. The material from the prospective study consisted of cDNA or gDNA derived from T cells, B-cell-depleted T cells, or PBMCs. Where available, HLA class I and class II types were obtained from metadata supplied by the sample provider rather than from assay-based typing. The study at large found these results: The quantity of clinical and demographic metadata differed by source and by participant and was supplied without curation.

TCRbeta CDR3 regions were amplified from genomic DNA using the immunoSEQ Assay, a bias-controlled multiplex PCR. The paper's data handling went like this. Nucleated cell counts per sample were estimated from amplification of reference gene primers within the assay. Sequence reads were collapsed and filtered to measure the absolute abundance of every unique TCRbeta CDR3 rearrangement. For each sample, productive Simpson clonality was calculated as the square root of Simpson's diversity index over productive rearrangements. TCRdb obtained this table from immuneACCESS and retained in-frame rearrangements with V and J assigned. These tables miss some clones; where compared with another copy, unresolved V genes account for less than half of the shortfall, and the remainder is unexplained. D and trimming come from the DNA, and the V and J calls and clone size come from that table. The sample profile shows around 97,000 clones; over 75% of them were found once. The top ten hold 13% of the sample.

Between the V and J ends, shortened by 0 bases and 4 bases respectively, the junction contains 6 bases. The CDR3 covers 13 residues, taking in both the cysteine and the phenylalanine. Of all the DNA, just the CDR3 is kept, 39 bases in frame from base 1. The germline V gene supplies CDR1 MNHEY and CDR2 SVGAGI. Remarks on this clone: There is no known antigen for this receptor. No base quality values were provided; no much bigger clone lies one nucleotide off.

The collaborating institutions used their own protocols to collect whole blood in K2EDTA tubes. Collaborator samples were shipped for TCRbeta analysis as frozen whole blood, isolated PBMCs, or DNA extracted from either sample type. In this chain, TRBV6-5 is recombined with TRBJ1-2; no D gene call is confident. Sequenced: peripheral blood. The clonotype originates from a human donor in a cohort sampled during active or convalescent COVID-19. At the DNA level, the sequence is TGTGCCAGCAGTTACTCCCAAATCTATGGCTACACCTTC. Its translation reads: CASSYSQIYGYTF.